Following are 3 T cell receptor beta chains from one sample sequenced in a study of graft-versus-host responses after intestinal transplantation. These TCRs are of unknown antigen specificity. Repertoires were generated with immunoSEQ multiplex PCR, while TCRdb's copy carries only in-frame clones and drops some. The data contain 50,000 to 75,000 clones, 85% to 95% of them singletons. This sample comprised unstimulated CD4+ T cells sorted from spleen or lymph node cells, obtained before transplant. The origin of the receptors is a human donor who was the organ donor for an intestinal transplant.

The DNA of the CDR3 is TGTGCCAGCAGTTACAGCCCGGGGGACCCCCAAGAGACCCAGTACTTC. Its protein is CASSYSPGDPQETQYF. V and J are TRBV6-5 and TRBJ2-5; D possibly corresponds to TRBD2 (6 bases). Germline CDR1 and CDR2: MNHEY and SVGAGI. The CDR3 is 16 residues long. Trimming left V 2 bases short and J 1 base short, with 14 bases between.

This clone was counted a single time. The gene calls are TRBV12-5 and TRBJ1-2; 7 bases are shared with TRBD1. The CDR3 sequence is 15 residues long. Germline V gene sequence: CDR1 LGHNT, CDR2 FRNRAP. V lost 6 bases and J lost 5; bases outside the gene matches: 12. This chain's CDR3 is CASGPHLSRGYGYTF. In nucleotides, the CDR3 is TGTGCTAGTGGCCCCCACCTATCCAGGGGGTATGGCTACACCTTC.

The chain couples TRBV5-1 to TRBJ1-1, with 10 bases matching TRBD1. V was pared by 1 base and J by 2 bases, with 2 bases of the junction left unmatched. CDR3 length equals 15 residues. Germline V gives CDR1 SGHRS, CDR2 YFSETQ. CDR3 region: CASSLRQGANTEAFF. The CDR3 region has the DNA TGCGCCAGCAGCTTGCGACAGGGGGCAAACACTGAAGCTTTCTTT.